Sequencing of this T cell receptor beta chain was carried out in a study of cytomegalovirus exposure and HLA in healthy donors. Details on this clone: No antigen is known for it.

Study findings and constraints: Owing to their indistinguishability, certain V segments, notably TRBV6-2 and TRBV6-3, were excluded.

PCR employed 60 Vbeta and 13 Jbeta primers. Original data processing: An analysis that came later counted 73 million or so unique TCR beta chains, approximately 11 million shared. The repertoire was sequenced with immunoSEQ multiplex PCR; TCRdb's copy has only in-frame clones and lacks some. The V and J calls and the clone size are those of that table, but D and trimming were determined from the DNA. The profile shows 50,000 to 80,000 clones, over 70% of them singletons. The V gene's germline CDR1 is MNHEY and CDR2 SMNVEV (reference sequence). The CDR3 covers 13 residues. V lost 7 bases and J lost 3, with 11 bases in between.

The chain has TRBV27 and TRBJ2-3; unclear D gene. The material sequenced was PBMCs. This TCR was sampled from a male donor in good health and CMV-seropositive. CDR3 sequence (DNA): TGTGCCAGCACCACCCTCGGTACAGATACGCAGTATTTT. The encoded protein is CASTTLGTDTQYF.